This T cell receptor beta chain derives from a study of radiation and T cells in renal cell carcinoma. Described time point: baseline pretreatment blood. The sample's treatment: 15 Gy SBRT to primary tumor, nephrectomy 4 weeks later. The tumor was a clear cell renal cell carcinoma. The CDR3 consists of 14 residues. The germline V and J ends were trimmed by 6 bases and 3 bases, with 11 bases remaining between them. Germline V lookup: CDR1 LNHDA, CDR2 SQIVND (reference sequence). Assay used: immunoSEQ multiplex PCR; TCRdb lists only in-frame clones, some missing. The sample holds approximately 94,000 clones; 82% are singletons and the top ten take roughly 6.8%.

The sample consisted of blood, taken from a patient whose treatment included radiotherapy and nephrectomy. This TCR derives from a man between 60 and 70 years old with renal cell carcinoma. V is TRBV19 and J is TRBJ2-2; D is perhaps TRBD1 (5 bases). This CDR3 reads CASRRQGDTGELFF. The CDR3 DNA reads as TGTGCCAGTAGACGGCAGGGCGACACCGGGGAGCTGTTTTTT.